The 11 T cell receptor beta chains given below trace back to one sample, sequenced in a study of blood T cell repertoires in COVID-19. Generated by immunoSEQ multiplex PCR, the TCRdb table keeps only in-frame clones and is missing some. This sample carries about 110,000 clones, over 60% of them seen once, and the ten largest clones take 6.2%. Sequencing was carried out using peripheral blood. These receptors came from a man older than 75 with COVID-19, enrolled during active disease.

The gene calls are TRBV29-1 and TRBJ1-4; TRBD1 matches at 8 bases. Per the germline V gene, CDR1 is SQVTM and CDR2 is ANQGSEA. This CDR3 contains 13 residues. V lost 3 bases to trimming and J lost 8 bases; unmatched junction nucleotides: 5. CDR3 DNA: TGCAGCGTTGAGGACAGGGAGTGGGAAAAACTGTTTTTT. Translated, it gives CSVEDREWEKLFF.

The J gene is TRBJ1-2, the V gene TRBV29-1, with D maybe TRBD1 (6 bases). This CDR3 spans 15 amino acids. The germline CDR1 and CDR2 sequences are SQVTM and ANQGSEA. Trimming shortened V by 3 bases and J by 8 bases, and 22 bases separated the two germline ends. For the CDR3, the DNA is TGCAGCGTTGATCCCCCCCACAGGGCGAAGCGGGGCTACACCTTC. Amino acid sequence: CSVDPPHRAKRGYTF.

This clone was observed a single time. This chain connects TRBV20-1 to TRBJ2-7, with TRBD1 matching 7 bases. Germline V gene sequence: CDR1 DFQATT, CDR2 SNEGSKA (reference sequence). V lost 3 bases to trimming and J lost 3 bases; unmatched junction nucleotides: 5. The CDR3 consists of 13 residues. CDR3 DNA sequence: TGCAGTGCTAGTGACAGGGTTAGCTACGAGCAGTACTTC. It yields the protein CSASDRVSYEQYF.

V gene TRBV6-2 or TRBV6-3 combines with J gene TRBJ1-6, with a weak D call TRBD1 (5 bases). Germline CDR1 reads MNHEY; CDR2 reads SVGEGT. The CDR3 length is 19 residues. V dropped 0 bases and J dropped 6 bases, with 21 bases sitting between them. In DNA form, the CDR3 reads TGTGCCAGCAGTTACTCGATACCCAGAAGAACAGGAGTTAATTCACCCCTCCACTTT. This codes for CASSYSIPRRTGVNSPLHF.

The table lists this clone with a count of one. The CDR3 region has the DNA TGCGCCAGCAGCTTCACCGGTCAGGGAACGTTTGTAGAGACCCAGTACTTC. This gives the protein CASSFTGQGTFVETQYF. The chain joins TRBV5-1 to TRBJ2-5; D may be TRBD1 (5 bases). CDR1 SGHRS and CDR2 YFSETQ come from the germline V gene. This CDR3 has 17 residues. The V and J ends lost 2 bases and 4 bases respectively, with 21 bases between them.

The V gene is TRBV5-1, the J gene TRBJ2-1; 7 bases fit TRBD2. J gave up 4 bases and V 1 base, and 14 bases lay outside the gene matches. CDR1 and CDR2 from the germline V gene are SGHRS and YFSETQ. The CDR3 runs to 18 residues. CDR3 sequence reads: CASSLRTSSRGAYNEQFF. For the CDR3, the DNA is TGCGCCAGCAGCTTGCGGACTAGTAGTCGTGGGGCTTACAATGAGCAGTTCTTC.

The chain is built from TRBV19 and TRBJ2-3, with a possible D match to TRBD2 (5 bases). This CDR3 region has 14 residues. V gave up 0 bases and J gave up 5 bases, with 9 bases separating them. From germline, CDR1 is LNHDA and CDR2 SQIVND (reference sequence). The CDR3 is CASSIDRGGDTQYF. The CDR3 DNA sequence: TGTGCCAGTAGTATAGATCGGGGTGGAGATACGCAGTATTTT.

This sequence joins TRBV5-4 and TRBJ2-1, with 12 bases fitting TRBD2. Germline V gives CDR1 SGHNT, CDR2 YYREEE (reference sequence). J was trimmed by 4 bases and V by 4 bases; bases with no gene match: 3. The CDR3 extends over 15 amino acids. The CDR3 DNA follows: TGTGCCAGCAGCCGCGGGACTAGCGGGTACAATGAGCAGTTCTTC. Its protein product is CASSRGTSGYNEQFF.

V and J are TRBV6-5 and TRBJ1-2; 10 bases align to TRBD1. Germline V gene lookup returns CDR1 MNHEY and CDR2 SVGAGI. The CDR3 has 14 residues. The V and J ends lost 4 bases and 7 bases, in that order; junction bases with no gene match: 6. CDR3 sequence: CASSLTGGDVGYTF. The CDR3 region has the DNA TGTGCCAGCAGTTTGACAGGGGGCGACGTTGGCTACACCTTC.

This clone was counted a single time. V is TRBV7-2 and J is TRBJ2-7; 7 nucleotides line up with TRBD1. CDR3 size: 14 residues. CDR1 and CDR2 from the germline V gene are SGHTA and FQGNSA. The V segment lost 4 bases and the J segment 2 bases; nucleotides outside the gene matches: 5. The CDR3 region has the DNA TGTGCCAGCAGCTCAATCGGACAGGCCTACGAGCAGTACTTC. Translating gives CASSSIGQAYEQYF.

The chain uses TRBV7-2 and TRBJ2-7; 7 bases map to TRBD1. Germline V gene lookup returns CDR1 SGHTA and CDR2 FQGNSA. V was clipped by 2 bases and J by 3 bases; unmatched bases: 7. CDR3 size: 15 residues. CDR3 amino acids: CASSLPETGRYEQYF. Here the CDR3 DNA reads TGTGCCAGCAGCTTACCTGAGACAGGGCGCTACGAGCAGTACTTC.